The 5 T cell receptor beta chains given below trace back to one sample, sequenced in a study of T cell responses to AZD1222 COVID-19 vaccine. The repertoire was sequenced with immunoSEQ multiplex PCR; TCRdb's copy has only in-frame clones and lacks some. The data contain under 130,000 clones, about 90% of them singletons. Source: peripheral blood, taken 28 days after the second AZD1222 dose. These receptors were collected from an adult who received the AZD1222 COVID-19 vaccine.

In this sample, this clone turned up once. The rearrangement joins TRBV11-1 to TRBJ1-1; D not resolved. Trimming shortened V by 1 base and J by 1 base, and 7 bases separated the two germline ends. Germline assignment: CDR1 SGHAT and CDR2 FQDESV (reference sequence). The CDR3 is 14 residues long. CDR3 nucleotide sequence: TGTGCCAGCAGCTTAGGACGGTCGAACACTGAAGCTTTCTTT. Translation gives CASSLGRSNTEAFF.

CDR3 region: CASSGLGETQYF. The CDR3 DNA reads TGTGCCAGCAGCGGCCTCGGGGAGACCCAGTACTTC. The rearrangement links TRBV5-4 to TRBJ2-5; no clear D gene. The germline gives CDR1 SGHNT, CDR2 YYREEE (reference sequence). The ends were cut back, 4 bases at V and 5 bases at J, with 9 bases in the middle. The CDR3 consists of 12 residues.

The V gene is TRBV29-1, the J gene TRBJ1-6; a possible D gene is TRBD1 (5 bases). There are 13 residues in the CDR3. Per germline, CDR1 SQVTM and CDR2 ANQGSEA. The V end was cut by 7 bases, the J end by 7 bases, with 14 bases between. In DNA, the CDR3 is TGCAGCGCTAGAAGGGAGGGGAATTCACCCCTCCACTTT. This sequence encodes CSARREGNSPLHF.

This clone was seen a few times. The rearrangement links TRBV6-1 to TRBJ1-3; a possible D gene is TRBD1 (5 bases). Trimming left V 1 base short and J 0 bases short, with 13 bases between. Germline V gene lookup returns CDR1 MNHNS and CDR2 SASEGT. The CDR3 is 17 residues long. The CDR3 sequence is CASSEVYKGFSGNTIYF. The CDR3 region has the DNA TGTGCCAGCAGTGAAGTATATAAGGGGTTCTCTGGAAACACCATATATTTT.

V and J are TRBV2 and TRBJ2-2; 7 bases align to TRBD1. Germline-derived CDR1 and CDR2 are SNHLY and FYNNEI. The CDR3 has 14 residues. After removal of 5 bases from V and 5 bases from J, the junction contained 5 bases not matched to a gene. The CDR3: CASSWTGETGELFF. The CDR3 nucleotides read TGTGCCAGCAGTTGGACAGGAGAGACCGGGGAGCTGTTTTTT. Full variable domain (outside the CDR3, taken from reference TRBV2 and TRBJ2-2): EPEVTQTPSHQVTQMGQEVILRCVPISNHLYFYWYRQILGQKVEFLVSFYNNEISEKSEIFDDQFSVERPDGSNFTLKIRSTKLEDSAMYFCASSWTGETGELFFGEGSRLTVL.